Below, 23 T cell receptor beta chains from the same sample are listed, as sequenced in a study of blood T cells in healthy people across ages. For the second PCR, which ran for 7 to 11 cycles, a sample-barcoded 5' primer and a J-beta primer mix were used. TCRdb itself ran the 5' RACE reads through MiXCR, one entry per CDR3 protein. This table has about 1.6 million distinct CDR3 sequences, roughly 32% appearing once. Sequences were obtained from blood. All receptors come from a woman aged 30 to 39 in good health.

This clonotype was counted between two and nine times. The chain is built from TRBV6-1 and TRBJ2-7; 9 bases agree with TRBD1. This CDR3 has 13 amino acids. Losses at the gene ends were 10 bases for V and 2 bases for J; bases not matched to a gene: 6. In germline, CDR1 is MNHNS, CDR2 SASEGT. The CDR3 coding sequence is TGTGCCACCCAGACAGGGGGGCCCTACGAGCAGTACTTC. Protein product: CATQTGGPYEQYF.

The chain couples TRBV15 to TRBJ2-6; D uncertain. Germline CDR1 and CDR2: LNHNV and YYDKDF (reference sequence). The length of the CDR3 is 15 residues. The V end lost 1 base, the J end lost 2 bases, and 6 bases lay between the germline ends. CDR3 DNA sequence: TGTGCCACCAGCAGAGGTGGTACTGGGGCCAACGTCCTGACTTTC. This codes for CATSRGGTGANVLTF.

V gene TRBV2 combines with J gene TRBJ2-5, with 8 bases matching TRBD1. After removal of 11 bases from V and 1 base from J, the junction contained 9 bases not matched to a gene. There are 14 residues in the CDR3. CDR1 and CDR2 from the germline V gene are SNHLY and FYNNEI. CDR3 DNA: TGTGCCTCCTCCCGGGACAGGACCCAAGAGACCCAGTACTTC. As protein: CASSRDRTQETQYF.

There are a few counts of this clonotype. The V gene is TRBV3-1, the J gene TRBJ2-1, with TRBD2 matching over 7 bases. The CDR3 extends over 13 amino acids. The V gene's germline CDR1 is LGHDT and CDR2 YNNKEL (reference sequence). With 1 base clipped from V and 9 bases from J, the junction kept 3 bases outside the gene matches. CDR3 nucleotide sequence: TGTGCCAGCAGCCAAGCCATAGCGGGTGAGCAGTTCTTC. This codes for CASSQAIAGEQFF.

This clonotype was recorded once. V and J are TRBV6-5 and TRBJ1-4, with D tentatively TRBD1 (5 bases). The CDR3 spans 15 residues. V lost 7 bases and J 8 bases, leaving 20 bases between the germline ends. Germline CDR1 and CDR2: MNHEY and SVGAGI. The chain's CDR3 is CASKLGAGGGEKLFF. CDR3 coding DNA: TGTGCCAGCAAACTAGGGGCAGGAGGCGGCGAAAAACTGTTTTTT.

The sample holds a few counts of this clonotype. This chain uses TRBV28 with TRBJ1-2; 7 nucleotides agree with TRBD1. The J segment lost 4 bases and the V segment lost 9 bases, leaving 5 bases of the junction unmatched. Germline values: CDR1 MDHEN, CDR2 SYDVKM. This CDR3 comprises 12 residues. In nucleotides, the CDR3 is TGTGCCAGTTACAGGGGAGGCTATGGCTACACCTTC. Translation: CASYRGGYGYTF.

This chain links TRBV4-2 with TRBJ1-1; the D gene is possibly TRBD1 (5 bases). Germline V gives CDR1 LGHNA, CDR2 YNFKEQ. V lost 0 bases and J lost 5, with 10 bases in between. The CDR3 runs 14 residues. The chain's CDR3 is CASSQEGLGTEAFF. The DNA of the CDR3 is TGTGCCAGCAGCCAAGAGGGGCTTGGGACTGAAGCTTTCTTT.

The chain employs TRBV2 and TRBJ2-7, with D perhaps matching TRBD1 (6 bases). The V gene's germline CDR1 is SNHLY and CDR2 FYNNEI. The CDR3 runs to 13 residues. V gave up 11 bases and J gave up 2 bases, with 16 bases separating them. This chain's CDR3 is CAGSQGIPYEQYF. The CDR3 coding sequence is TGTGCCGGATCCCAGGGGATTCCCTACGAGCAGTACTTC.

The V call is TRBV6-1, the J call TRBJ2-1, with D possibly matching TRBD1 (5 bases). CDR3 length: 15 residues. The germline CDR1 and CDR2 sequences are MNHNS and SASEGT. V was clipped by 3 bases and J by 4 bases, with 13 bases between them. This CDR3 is CASSDGQGRYNEQFF. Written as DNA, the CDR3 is TGTGCCAGCAGTGACGGGCAGGGCAGATACAATGAGCAGTTCTTC.

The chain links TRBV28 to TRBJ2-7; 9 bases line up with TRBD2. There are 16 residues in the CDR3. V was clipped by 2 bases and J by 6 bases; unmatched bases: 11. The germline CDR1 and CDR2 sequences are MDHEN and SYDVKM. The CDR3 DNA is TGTGCCAGCAGTTTAGGGCTAGCGGGACTTAAGGTCGAGCAGTACTTC. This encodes CASSLGLAGLKVEQYF.

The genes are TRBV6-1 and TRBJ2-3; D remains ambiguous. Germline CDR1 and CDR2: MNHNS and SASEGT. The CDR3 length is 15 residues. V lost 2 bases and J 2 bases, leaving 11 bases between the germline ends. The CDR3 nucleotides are TGTGCCAGCAGTGAAAACTTGACCCCCACAGATACGCAGTATTTT. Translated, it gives CASSENLTPTDTQYF.

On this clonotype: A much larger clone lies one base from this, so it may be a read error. In DNA, the CDR3 is TGTACCAGCAGCTTAGCGGCTAGACCAGATACGCAGTATTTT. This gives the protein CTSSLAARPDTQYF. This rearrangement joins TRBV7-9 to TRBJ2-3; a weak D match, TRBD2 (6 bases). Germline values: CDR1 SEHNR, CDR2 FQNEAQ (reference sequence). There are 14 residues in the CDR3.

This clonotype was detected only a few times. CDR3 residues: CSASGGAAGANVLTF. DNA of the CDR3: TGCAGTGCTAGCGGGGGGGCCGCTGGGGCCAACGTCCTGACTTTC. The chain uses TRBV20-1 and TRBJ2-6; the match to TRBD2 covers 8 bases. The V gene end was trimmed by 3 bases and the J gene end by 2 bases; junction bases not matched to a gene: 3. Germline V gene data show CDR1 as DFQATT and CDR2 as SNEGSKA (reference sequence). The CDR3 loop spans 15 amino acids.

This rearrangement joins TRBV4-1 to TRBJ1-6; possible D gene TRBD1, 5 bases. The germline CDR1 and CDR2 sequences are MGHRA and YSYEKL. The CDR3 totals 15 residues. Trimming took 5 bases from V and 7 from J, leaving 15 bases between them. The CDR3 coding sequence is TGCGCCAGCAGCGCAAGCGGGGCCGGAAATTCACCCCTCCACTTT. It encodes CASSASGAGNSPLHF.

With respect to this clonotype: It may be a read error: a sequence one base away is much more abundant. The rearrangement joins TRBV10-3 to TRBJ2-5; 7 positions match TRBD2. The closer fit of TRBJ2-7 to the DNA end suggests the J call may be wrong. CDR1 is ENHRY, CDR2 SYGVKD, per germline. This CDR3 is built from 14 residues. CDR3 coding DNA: TGTGCCATCAGGGAGAGGACTAGAAAATACGAGCAGTACTTC. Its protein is CAIRERTRKYEQYF.

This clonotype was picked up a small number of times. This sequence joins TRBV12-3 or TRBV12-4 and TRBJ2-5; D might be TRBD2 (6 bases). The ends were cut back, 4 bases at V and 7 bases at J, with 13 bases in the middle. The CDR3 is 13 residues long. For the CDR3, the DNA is TGTGCCAGCAGTTCCGGCGACGGGGGGACCCAGTACTTC. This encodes CASSSGDGGTQYF.

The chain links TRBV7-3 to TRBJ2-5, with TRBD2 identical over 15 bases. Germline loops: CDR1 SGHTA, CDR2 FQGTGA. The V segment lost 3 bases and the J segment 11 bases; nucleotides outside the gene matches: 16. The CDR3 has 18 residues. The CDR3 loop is CASSLVGLAGGAGNEQYF. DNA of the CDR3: TGTGCCAGCAGCTTGGTCGGACTAGCGGGAGGGGCTGGGAATGAGCAGTACTTC.

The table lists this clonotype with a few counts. CDR3 sequence reads: CASSQGSGHNEQFF. The CDR3 coding sequence is TGTGCCAGCAGCCAAGGGTCGGGACACAATGAGCAGTTCTTC. The genes are TRBV3-1 and TRBJ2-1; D assignment may be TRBD1 or TRBD2 (5 bases each). The V end lost 1 base, the J end lost 5 bases, and 9 bases lay between the germline ends. Germline V gene lookup returns CDR1 LGHDT and CDR2 YNNKEL (reference sequence). The CDR3 consists of 14 residues.

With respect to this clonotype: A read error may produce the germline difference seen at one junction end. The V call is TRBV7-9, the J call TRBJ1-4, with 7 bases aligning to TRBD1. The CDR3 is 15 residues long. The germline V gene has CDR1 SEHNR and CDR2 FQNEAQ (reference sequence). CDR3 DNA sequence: TGTGCCAGCAGGACAGGGTGGGATACGGATGAGAAACTGTTTTTT. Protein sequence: CASRTGWDTDEKLFF.

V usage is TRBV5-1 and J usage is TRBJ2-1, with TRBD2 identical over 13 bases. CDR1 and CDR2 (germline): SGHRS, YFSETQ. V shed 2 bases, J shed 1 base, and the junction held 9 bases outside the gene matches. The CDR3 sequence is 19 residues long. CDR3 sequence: CASSFTSGRGPESYNEQFF. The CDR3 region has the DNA TGCGCCAGCAGCTTTACTAGCGGGAGGGGCCCGGAATCCTACAATGAGCAGTTCTTC.

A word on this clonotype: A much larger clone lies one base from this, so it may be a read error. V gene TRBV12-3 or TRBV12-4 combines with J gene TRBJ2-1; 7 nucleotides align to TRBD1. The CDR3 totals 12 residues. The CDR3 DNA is TGTGCCGGCAGAGGGACAGACAATGAGCAGTTCTTC. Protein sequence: CAGRGTDNEQFF.

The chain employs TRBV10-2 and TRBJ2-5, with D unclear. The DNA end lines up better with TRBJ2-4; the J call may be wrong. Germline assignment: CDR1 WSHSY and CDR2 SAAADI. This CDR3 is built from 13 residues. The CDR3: CASSDLRANIQYF. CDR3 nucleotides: TGCGCCAGCAGTGACCTCCGGGCAAACATTCAGTACTTC.

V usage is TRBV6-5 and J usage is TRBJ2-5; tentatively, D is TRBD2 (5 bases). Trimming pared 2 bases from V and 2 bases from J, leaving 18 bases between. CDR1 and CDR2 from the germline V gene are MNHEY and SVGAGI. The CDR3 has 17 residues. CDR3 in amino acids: CASSYLPANGVQETQYF. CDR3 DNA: TGTGCCAGCAGTTACCTACCGGCTAACGGGGTACAAGAGACCCAGTACTTC.